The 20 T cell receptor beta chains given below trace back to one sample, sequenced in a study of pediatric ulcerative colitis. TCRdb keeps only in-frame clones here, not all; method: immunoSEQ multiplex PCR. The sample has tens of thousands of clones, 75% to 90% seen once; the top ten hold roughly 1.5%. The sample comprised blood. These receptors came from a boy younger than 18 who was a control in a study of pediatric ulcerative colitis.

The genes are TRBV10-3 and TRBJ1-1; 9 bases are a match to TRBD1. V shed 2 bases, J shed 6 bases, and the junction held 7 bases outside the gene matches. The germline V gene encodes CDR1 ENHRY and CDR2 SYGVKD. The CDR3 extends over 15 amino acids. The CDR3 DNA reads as TGTGCCATCAGTGAGCCAAGGGACAGGGTGCCTGAAGCTTTCTTT. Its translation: CAISEPRDRVPEAFF.

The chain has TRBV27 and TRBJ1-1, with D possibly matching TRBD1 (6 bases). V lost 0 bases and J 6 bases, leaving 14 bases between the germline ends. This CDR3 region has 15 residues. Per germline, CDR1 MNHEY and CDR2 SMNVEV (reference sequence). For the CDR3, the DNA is TGTGCCAGCAGTTTATCCCCCTTGGGGGCATCTGAAGCTTTCTTT. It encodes CASSLSPLGASEAFF.

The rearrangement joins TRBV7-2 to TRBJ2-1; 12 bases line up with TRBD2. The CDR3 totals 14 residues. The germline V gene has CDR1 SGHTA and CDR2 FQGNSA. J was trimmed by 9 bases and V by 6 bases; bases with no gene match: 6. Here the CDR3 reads CASRSTSGSVEQFF. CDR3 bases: TGTGCCAGCAGGTCGACTAGCGGGAGTGTTGAGCAGTTCTTC.

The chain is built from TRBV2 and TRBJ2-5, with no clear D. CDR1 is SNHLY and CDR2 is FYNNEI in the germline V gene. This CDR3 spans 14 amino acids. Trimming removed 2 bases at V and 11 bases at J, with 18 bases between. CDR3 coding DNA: TGTGCCAGCAGTGAAACCCGAGTGTCCGGAGAGCAGTACTTC. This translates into CASSETRVSGEQYF. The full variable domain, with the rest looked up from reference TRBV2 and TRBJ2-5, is EPEVTQTPSHQVTQMGQEVILRCVPISNHLYFYWYRQILGQKVEFLVSFYNNEISEKSEIFDDQFSVERPDGSNFTLKIRSTKLEDSAMYFCASSETRVSGEQYFGPGTRLLVL.

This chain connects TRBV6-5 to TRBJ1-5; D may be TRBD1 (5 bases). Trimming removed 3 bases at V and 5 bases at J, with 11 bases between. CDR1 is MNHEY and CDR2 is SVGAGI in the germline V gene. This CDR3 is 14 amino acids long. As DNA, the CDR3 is TGTGCCAGCAGTTATCGGGGGGATGATCAGCCCCAGCATTTT. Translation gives CASSYRGDDQPQHF.

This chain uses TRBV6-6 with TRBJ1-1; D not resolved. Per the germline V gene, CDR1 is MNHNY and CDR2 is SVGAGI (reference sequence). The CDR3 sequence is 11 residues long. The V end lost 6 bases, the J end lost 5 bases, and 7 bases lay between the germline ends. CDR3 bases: TGTGCCAGCAGGAGAGGGACTGAAGCTTTCTTT. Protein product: CASRRGTEAFF.

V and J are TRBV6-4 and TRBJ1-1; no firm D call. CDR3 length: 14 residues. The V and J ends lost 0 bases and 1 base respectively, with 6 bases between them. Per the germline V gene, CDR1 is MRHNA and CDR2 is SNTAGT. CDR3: CASSDSAGNTEAFF. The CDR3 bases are TGTGCCAGCAGTGACTCGGCGGGGAACACTGAAGCTTTCTTT.

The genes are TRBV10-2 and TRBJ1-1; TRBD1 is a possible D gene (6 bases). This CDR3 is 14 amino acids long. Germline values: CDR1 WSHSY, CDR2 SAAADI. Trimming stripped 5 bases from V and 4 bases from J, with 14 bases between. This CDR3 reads CASSPRGGGTEAFF. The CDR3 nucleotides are TGCGCCAGCAGTCCCAGGGGCGGTGGCACTGAAGCTTTCTTT.

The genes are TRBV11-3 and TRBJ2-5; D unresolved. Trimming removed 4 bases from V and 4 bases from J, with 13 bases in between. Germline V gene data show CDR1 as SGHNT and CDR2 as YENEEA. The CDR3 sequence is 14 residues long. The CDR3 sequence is CASSSGWQSETQYF. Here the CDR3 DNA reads TGTGCCAGCAGCTCAGGCTGGCAGTCAGAGACCCAGTACTTC.

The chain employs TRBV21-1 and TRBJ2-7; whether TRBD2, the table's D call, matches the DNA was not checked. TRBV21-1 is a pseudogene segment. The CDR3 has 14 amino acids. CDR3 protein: CASGFIGGSYEQYF. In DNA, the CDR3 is TGTGCCAGCGGCTTTATCGGGGGCTCCTACGAGCAGTACTTC.

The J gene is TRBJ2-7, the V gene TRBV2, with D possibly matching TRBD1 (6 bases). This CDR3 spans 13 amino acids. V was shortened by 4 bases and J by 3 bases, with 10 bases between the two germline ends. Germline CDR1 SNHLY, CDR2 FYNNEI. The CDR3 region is CASSAGQYYEQYF. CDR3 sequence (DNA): TGTGCCAGCAGTGCGGGACAATACTACGAGCAGTACTTC.

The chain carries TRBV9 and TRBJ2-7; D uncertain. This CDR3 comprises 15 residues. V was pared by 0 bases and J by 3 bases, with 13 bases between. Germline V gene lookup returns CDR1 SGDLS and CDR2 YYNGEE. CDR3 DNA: TGTGCCAGCAGCGTAGGGGTAGGGCCCTACTACGAGCAGTACTTC. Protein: CASSVGVGPYYEQYF.

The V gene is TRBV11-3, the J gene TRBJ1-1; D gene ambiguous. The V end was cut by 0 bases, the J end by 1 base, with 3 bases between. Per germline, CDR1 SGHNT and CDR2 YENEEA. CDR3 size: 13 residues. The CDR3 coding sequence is TGTGCCAGCAGCTTAGACAGGAACACTGAAGCTTTCTTT. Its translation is CASSLDRNTEAFF.

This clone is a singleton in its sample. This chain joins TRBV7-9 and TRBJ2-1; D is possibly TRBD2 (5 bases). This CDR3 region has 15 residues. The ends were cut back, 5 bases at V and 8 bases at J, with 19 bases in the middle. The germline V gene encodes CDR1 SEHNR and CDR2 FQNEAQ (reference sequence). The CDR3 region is CASSPLASPGDEQFF. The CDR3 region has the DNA TGTGCCAGCAGCCCCTTAGCGTCTCCTGGGGATGAGCAGTTCTTC.

The DNA for the CDR3 is TGTGCCAGCCATGAGTGGCGCTCCTACAATGAGCAGTTCTTC. As protein: CASHEWRSYNEQFF. The J gene is TRBJ2-1, the V gene TRBV5-6; D gene unclear. This CDR3 region has 14 residues. V was pared by 7 bases and J by 0 bases, with 11 bases between. From germline, CDR1 is SGHDT and CDR2 YYEEEE.

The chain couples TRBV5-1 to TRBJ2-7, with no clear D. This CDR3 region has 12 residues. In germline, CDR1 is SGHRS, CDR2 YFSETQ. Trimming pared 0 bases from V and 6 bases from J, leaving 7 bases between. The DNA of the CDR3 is TGCGCCAGCAGCTTGGACGCCGCCGAGCAGTACTTC. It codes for CASSLDAAEQYF.

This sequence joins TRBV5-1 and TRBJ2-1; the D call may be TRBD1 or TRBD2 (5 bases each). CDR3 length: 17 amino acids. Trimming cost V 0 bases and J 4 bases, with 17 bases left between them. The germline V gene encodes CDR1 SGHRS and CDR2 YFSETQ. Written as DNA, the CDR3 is TGCGCCAGCAGCTTGGGACCTTACGGGGCCGAATACAATGAGCAGTTCTTC. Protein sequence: CASSLGPYGAEYNEQFF.

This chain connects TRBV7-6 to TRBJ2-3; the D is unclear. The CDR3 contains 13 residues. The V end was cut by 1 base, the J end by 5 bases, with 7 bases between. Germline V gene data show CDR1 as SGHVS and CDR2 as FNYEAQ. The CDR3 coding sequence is TGTGCCAGCAGCTTAGTCTTGGGAGATACGCAGTATTTT. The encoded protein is CASSLVLGDTQYF.

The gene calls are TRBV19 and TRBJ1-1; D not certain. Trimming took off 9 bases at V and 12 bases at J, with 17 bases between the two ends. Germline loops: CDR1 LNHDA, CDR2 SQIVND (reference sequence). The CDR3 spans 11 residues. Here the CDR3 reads CASTVKTTTFF. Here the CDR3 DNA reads TGTGCCAGCACTGTTAAGACAACAACTTTCTTT.

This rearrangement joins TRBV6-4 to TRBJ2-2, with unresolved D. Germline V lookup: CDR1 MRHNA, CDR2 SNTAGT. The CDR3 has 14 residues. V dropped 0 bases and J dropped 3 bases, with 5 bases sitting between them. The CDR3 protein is CASSDSTDTGELFF. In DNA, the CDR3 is TGTGCCAGCAGTGACTCGACCGACACCGGGGAGCTGTTTTTT.